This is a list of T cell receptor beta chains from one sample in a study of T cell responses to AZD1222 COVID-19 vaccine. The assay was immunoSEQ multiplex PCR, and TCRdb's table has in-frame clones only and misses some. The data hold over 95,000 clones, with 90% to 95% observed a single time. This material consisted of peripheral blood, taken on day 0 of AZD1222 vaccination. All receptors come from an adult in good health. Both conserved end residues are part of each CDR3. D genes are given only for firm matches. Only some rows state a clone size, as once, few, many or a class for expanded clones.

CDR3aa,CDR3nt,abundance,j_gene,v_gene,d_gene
CAVQRGTEAFF,TGTGCCGTTCAAAGGGGCACTGAAGCTTTCTTT,NA,TRBJ1-1,TRBV28,NA
CASRWDRNTEAFF,TGTGCCAGCAGGTGGGACAGGAACACTGAAGCTTTCTTT,NA,TRBJ1-1,TRBV11-1,TRBD1
CASSQGASLTQETQYF,TGTGCCAGCAGCCAAGGGGCGAGCCTCACCCAAGAGACCCAGTACTTC,few,TRBJ2-5,TRBV4-2,NA
CASSLIWRDYEQYF,TGTGCCAGCAGCTTAATATGGAGGGATTACGAGCAGTACTTC,NA,TRBJ2-7,TRBV7-2,NA
CASSLDREEKLFF,TGCGCCAGCAGCCTGGACAGGGAAGAAAAACTGTTTTTT,NA,TRBJ1-4,TRBV5-1,TRBD1
CASSLGGGLETQYF,TGTGCCAGCAGCTTAGGAGGGGGCCTGGAGACCCAGTACTTC,NA,TRBJ2-5,TRBV11-2,TRBD1
CASTPSQAYGYTF,TGTGCCAGCACTCCCTCCCAGGCGTATGGCTACACCTTC,NA,TRBJ1-2,TRBV28,NA
CASSEGEGQGAVVREKLFF,TGTGCCAGCAGTGAAGGGGAGGGACAGGGGGCGGTAGTTCGTGAAAAACTGTTTTTT,NA,TRBJ1-4,TRBV6-1,TRBD1
CATSDSDRVELFF,TGTGCCACCAGTGATTCGGACAGGGTGGAACTGTTTTTT,NA,TRBJ1-4,TRBV24-1,TRBD1
CAWRPRGAGGYTF,TGTGCCTGGCGGCCGAGGGGCGCGGGTGGCTACACCTTC,NA,TRBJ1-2,TRBV2,NA
CASSLTGATEAFF,TGTGCCAGCAGCTTGACAGGGGCCACTGAAGCTTTCTTT,once,TRBJ1-1,TRBV7-3,TRBD1
CASSLWDRGRAEQYF,TGTGCCAGCAGTTTGTGGGACAGGGGGCGCGCCGAGCAGTACTTC,NA,TRBJ2-7,TRBV27,TRBD1